This T cell receptor beta chain is from a study of blood T cell repertoires in COVID-19. Trimming shortened V by 3 bases and J by 3 bases, and 19 bases separated the two germline ends. The CDR3 sequence is 17 residues long. The germline V gene encodes CDR1 SGHDT and CDR2 YYEEEE. Repertoires were generated with immunoSEQ multiplex PCR, while TCRdb's copy carries only in-frame clones and drops some. Here the sample spans 150,000 to 180,000 clones, 80% to 90% being singletons. The sample comprised PBMCs or T cells enriched from blood (not recorded which). This rearrangement joins TRBV5-6 to TRBJ1-5; no firm D call. The TCR sequence derives from a man aged 45-60 years who had recovered from COVID-19. The CDR3: CASSSSRVERVNQPQHF. As DNA, the CDR3 is TGTGCCAGCAGCTCTTCGCGCGTTGAGCGGGTCAATCAGCCCCAGCATTTT.